This T cell receptor beta chain was recorded in a study of OX40 agonist ivuxolimab in advanced cancers. Study context: The study treated patients with ivuxolimab, an agonistic anti-OX40 (CD134) antibody.

V was pared by 2 bases and J by 7 bases, with 12 bases between. Per the germline V gene, CDR1 is SGHAT and CDR2 is FQDESV (reference sequence). This CDR3 has 14 residues. Assay: immunoSEQ multiplex PCR; the TCRdb copy retains only in-frame clones and omits some. Altogether about 14,000 clones are present, about 80% being singletons, with the ten largest covering roughly a third. This TCR came from an adult with an advanced solid tumor such as melanoma, head and neck, liver or kidney cancer. V gene TRBV11-1 combines with J gene TRBJ2-1; tentatively, D is TRBD1 (6 bases). Sequenced here: CD4+ or CD8+ T cells sorted from blood, sampled in a trial of the OX40 agonist ivuxolimab. The CDR3 reads CASSLFRGDNEQFF. The CDR3 DNA is TGTGCCAGCAGCTTATTCAGGGGAGATAATGAGCAGTTCTTC.